The next 20 T cell receptor beta chains were all read from a single sample in a study of T cell responses to AZD1222 COVID-19 vaccine. The protocol was immunoSEQ multiplex PCR, while the TCRdb copy is restricted to in-frame clones and leaves out a portion. The sample lists 95,000 to 100,000 clones; roughly nine tenths were seen once. Sequencing used peripheral blood, obtained on day 0 of AZD1222 vaccination. The origin of the receptors is an adult in good health.

The V gene is TRBV27, the J gene TRBJ1-6; 10 positions match TRBD1. This CDR3 has 13 residues. Germline-derived CDR1 and CDR2 are MNHEY and SMNVEV (reference sequence). The V gene end was trimmed by 6 bases and the J gene end by 7 bases; junction bases not matched to a gene: 0. The CDR3 nucleotides read TGTGCCAGCAGGGGACAGGGGAATTCACCCCTCCACTTT. Encoded protein: CASRGQGNSPLHF.

V usage is TRBV7-6 and J usage is TRBJ1-6; D ambiguous. The CDR3 length is 14 residues. The V gene lost 0 bases and the J gene lost 8 bases, with 8 bases spanning the gap. Germline CDR1 SGHVS, CDR2 FNYEAQ. CDR3 region: CASSLAGVDSPLHF. The CDR3 DNA reads TGTGCCAGCAGCTTAGCAGGAGTTGATTCACCCCTCCACTTT.

The V gene is TRBV30, the J gene TRBJ1-4, with TRBD1 matching 7 bases. The germline CDR1 and CDR2 sequences are GTSNPN and SVGIG (reference sequence). The CDR3 sequence is 16 residues long. The V gene end was trimmed by 1 base and the J gene end by 6 bases; junction bases not matched to a gene: 11. This CDR3 is CAWSGTPGQTYEKLFF. The CDR3 DNA follows: TGTGCCTGGAGTGGGACTCCGGGACAGACTTATGAAAAACTGTTTTTT.

The chain recombines TRBV4-1 with TRBJ1-6; D remains unclear. Germline V lookup: CDR1 MGHRA, CDR2 YSYEKL. CDR3 length: 16 amino acids. The V and J ends lost 4 bases and 8 bases respectively, with 18 bases between them. The CDR3 region is CASSPPGRDRDSPLHF. The CDR3 DNA follows: TGCGCCAGCAGCCCCCCAGGCCGGGATCGGGATTCACCCCTCCACTTT.

The chain couples TRBV11-2 to TRBJ2-2; D might be TRBD1 (5 bases). Germline loops: CDR1 SGHAT, CDR2 FQNNGV. V was cut by 4 bases and J by 3 bases, with 9 bases left in between. There are 14 residues in the CDR3. Here the CDR3 DNA reads TGTGCCAGCAGCTCCTCAGGGTACACCGGGGAGCTGTTTTTT. Its protein is CASSSSGYTGELFF.

The chain combines TRBV19 with TRBJ1-2; D gene ambiguous. V lost 3 bases and J 8 bases, leaving 13 bases between the germline ends. The CDR3 runs 13 residues. Germline-derived CDR1 and CDR2 are LNHDA and SQIVND (reference sequence). The CDR3 coding sequence is TGTGCCAGTAGTATCCAACCGGACGAGGGCTACACCTTC. It translates to CASSIQPDEGYTF.

J is TRBJ2-3 and V is TRBV11-2; maybe TRBD1 (5 bases). Germline CDR1 reads SGHAT; CDR2 reads FQNNGV. V gave up 6 bases and J gave up 4 bases, with 17 bases separating them. The CDR3 extends over 15 amino acids. CDR3 protein: CASRSPFQGADTQYF. The DNA for the CDR3 is TGTGCCAGCAGAAGCCCTTTCCAGGGTGCAGATACGCAGTATTTT.

This clone is a singleton in its sample. The V call is TRBV6-5, the J call TRBJ2-7; possible D gene TRBD2, 6 bases. Per the germline V gene, CDR1 is MNHEY and CDR2 is SVGAGI. The CDR3 covers 15 residues. Trimming left V 0 bases short and J 4 bases short, with 13 bases between. The CDR3 coding sequence is TGTGCCAGCAGTTACTCGGCGGGATCCGCTTACGAGCAGTACTTC. Its translation: CASSYSAGSAYEQYF.

The chain has TRBV5-8 and TRBJ1-1, with no clear D. V was trimmed by 4 bases and J by 3 bases, leaving 16 bases between them. CDR3 size: 15 residues. Germline V CDR1 and CDR2: SGHTS, YDEGEE. This CDR3 reads CASSKGPPGDTEAFF. The CDR3 DNA follows: TGTGCCAGCAGCAAGGGTCCCCCCGGTGACACTGAAGCTTTCTTT.

This chain joins TRBV29-1 and TRBJ1-4; D is ambiguous. Germline loops: CDR1 SQVTM, CDR2 ANQGSEA. The CDR3 loop spans 14 amino acids. V shed 4 bases and J shed 4 bases, with 13 bases lying between them. The CDR3 DNA sequence: TGCAGCGTTGCATCCGGAACCCGTAATGAAAAACTGTTTTTT. Translating it yields CSVASGTRNEKLFF.

This clone was counted a few times. CDR3 sequence reads: CAWSSSFRGEGHEQYF. CDR3 coding DNA: TGTGCCTGGAGTTCTTCTTTTCGGGGTGAGGGGCACGAGCAGTACTTC. The rearrangement joins TRBV30 to TRBJ2-7; D is tentatively TRBD1 or TRBD2 (5 bases each). The CDR3 totals 16 residues. Germline loops: CDR1 GTSNPN, CDR2 SVGIG (reference sequence). Trimming stripped 2 bases from V and 5 bases from J, with 22 bases between.

The rearrangement links TRBV19 to TRBJ1-1; the D is unclear. CDR1 and CDR2 (germline): LNHDA, SQIVND (reference sequence). The V gene lost 7 bases and the J gene lost 4 bases, with 7 bases spanning the gap. The CDR3 has 11 residues. CDR3 DNA sequence: TGTGCCAGTATGTGGAGCACTGAAGCTTTCTTT. Residues: CASMWSTEAFF.

This chain links TRBV5-1 with TRBJ1-2; D is possibly TRBD1 (6 bases). The CDR3 has 12 amino acids. Germline V lookup: CDR1 SGHRS, CDR2 YFSETQ. Trimming took off 4 bases at V and 5 bases at J, with 9 bases between the two ends. CDR3 amino acids: CASSPDSYGYTF. The CDR3 DNA sequence: TGCGCCAGCAGCCCGGACAGTTATGGCTACACCTTC.

The CDR3 protein is CASSRIQHTEAFF. Written as DNA, the CDR3 is TGTGCCAGCAGCCGTATCCAACACACTGAAGCTTTCTTT. The rearrangement uses TRBV5-6 and TRBJ1-1; the D is unclear. Germline assignment: CDR1 SGHDT and CDR2 YYEEEE. This CDR3 is built from 13 residues. Trimming pared 4 bases from V and 3 bases from J, leaving 10 bases between.

This clone was recorded at least ten times. The genes are TRBV5-8 and TRBJ1-1, with D possibly being TRBD1 (6 bases). With 4 bases removed from V and 1 base from J, the gap between germline ends came to 14 bases. CDR3 size: 15 residues. Germline lookup yields CDR1 SGHTS and CDR2 YDEGEE. The CDR3 is CASSQHRARNTEAFF. CDR3 nucleotide sequence: TGTGCCAGCAGCCAACACAGGGCAAGGAACACTGAAGCTTTCTTT.

The chain is built from TRBV3-1 (or the pseudogene TRBV3-2) and TRBJ1-1; 7 bases align to TRBD1. V trimming: 0 bases; J trimming: 3 bases; junction bases outside the gene matches: 1. The CDR3 is 14 amino acids. In germline, CDR1 is LGHDT, CDR2 YNNKEL (reference sequence). CDR3 bases: TGTGCCAGCAGCCAAGAAGACAGGGACACTGAAGCTTTCTTT. It yields the protein CASSQEDRDTEAFF.

The gene calls are TRBV19 and TRBJ2-7, with TRBD1 matching over 10 bases. V lost 6 bases and J lost 7; bases outside the gene matches: 6. The length of the CDR3 is 13 residues. Germline values: CDR1 LNHDA, CDR2 SQIVND (reference sequence). The CDR3: CASSGTGVNEQYF. CDR3 coding DNA: TGTGCCAGTAGCGGGACAGGGGTTAATGAGCAGTACTTC.

The chain has TRBV9 and TRBJ2-1, with D possibly matching TRBD2 (6 bases). V lost 3 bases and J lost 6, with 13 bases in between. There are 14 residues in the CDR3. Looked up from germline, CDR1 is SGDLS and CDR2 is YYNGEE. In DNA, the CDR3 is TGTGCCAGCAGCGCCCAACTAGCTTCCAATGAGCAGTTCTTC. Translated: CASSAQLASNEQFF. The entire variable domain, with the rest obtained from reference TRBV9 and TRBJ2-1, is as follows: DSGVTQTPKHLITATGQRVTLRCSPRSGDLSVYWYQQSLDQGLQFLIQYYNGEERAKGNILERFSAQQFPDLHSELNLSSLELGDSALYFCASSAQLASNEQFFGPGTRLTVL.

The rearrangement links TRBV3-1 (or the pseudogene TRBV3-2) to TRBJ2-1; 11 bases are shared with TRBD2. V was clipped by 4 bases and J by 5 bases; unmatched bases: 7. This CDR3 has 16 amino acids. The V gene's germline CDR1 is LGHDT and CDR2 YNNKEL (reference sequence). The CDR3, as DNA: TGTGCCAGCAGCCCCCTCCTACTAGCGGGGGACAATGAGCAGTTCTTC. This gives the protein CASSPLLLAGDNEQFF.

A note on this clone: At the DNA level, this CDR3 is encoded by other sequences in the same sample as well. The CDR3: CASSAGTGNTEAFF. DNA of the CDR3: TGTGCCAGCTCGGCCGGGACAGGTAACACTGAAGCTTTCTTT. This sequence joins TRBV18 and TRBJ1-1; 8 bases agree with TRBD1. CDR3 length equals 14 residues. The V segment lost 6 bases and the J segment 2 bases; nucleotides outside the gene matches: 5. The V gene's germline CDR1 is KGHSH and CDR2 LQKENI.